The rows below give T cell receptor beta chains drawn from one sample of a study of T cells in Graves' hyperthyroidism and ophthalmopathy. TCRdb reanalysed the multiplex PCR reads using MiXCR and keeps one entry per CDR3 protein. The profile shows about 640,000 distinct CDR3 sequences, roughly 15% of them singletons. Sequences were obtained from blood. The receptors shown here come from a woman aged 50 to 60 with Graves' ophthalmopathy. CDR3s include the opening cysteine and the closing phenylalanine or tryptophan. Each record gives: J gene, D gene, V gene, clone size, CDR3 protein, CDR3 DNA. The D gene is left open where the match is weak. A row's size may be missing; if present it is once, few, many or a size class.

J gene: TRBJ2-2; D gene: TRBD1; V gene: TRBV6-1; clone size: few; CDR3 protein: CASSRTGVNTGELFF; CDR3 DNA: TGTGCCAGCAGTCGGACAGGCGTGAACACCGGGGAGCTGTTTTTT
J gene: TRBJ2-1; D gene: TRBD1; V gene: TRBV28; clone size: few; CDR3 protein: CASSLYRGQMGEQFF; CDR3 DNA: TGTGCCAGCAGTTTATACAGGGGGCAGATGGGTGAGCAGTTCTTC
J gene: TRBJ2-3; D gene: TRBD2; V gene: TRBV19; clone size: few; CDR3 protein: CATQAGGLDTQYF; CDR3 DNA: TGTGCCACCCAAGCGGGAGGGTTAGATACGCAGTATTTT
J gene: TRBJ1-5; D gene: TRBD1; V gene: TRBV20-1; clone size: NA; CDR3 protein: CSANRQGADQPQHF; CDR3 DNA: TGCAGTGCTAATAGACAGGGGGCAGATCAGCCCCAGCATTTT
J gene: TRBJ2-3; D gene: TRBD2; V gene: TRBV12-3/TRBV12-4; clone size: NA; CDR3 protein: CASSFGMWVAGADTQYF; CDR3 DNA: TGTGCCAGCAGTTTCGGAATGTGGGTAGCGGGAGCAGATACGCAGTATTTT
J gene: TRBJ1-4; D gene: TRBD1; V gene: TRBV6-2/TRBV6-3; clone size: NA; CDR3 protein: CASSYHLGTGFEKLFF; CDR3 DNA: TGTGCCAGCAGTTACCACCTTGGGACAGGGTTTGAAAAACTGTTTTTT
J gene: TRBJ1-6; D gene: NA; V gene: TRBV4-3; clone size: NA; CDR3 protein: CASRLGGSNSPLHF; CDR3 DNA: TGCGCCAGCAGATTAGGGGGTTCCAATTCACCCCTCCACTTT
J gene: TRBJ2-7; D gene: NA; V gene: TRBV11-2; clone size: many; CDR3 protein: CASTGRRNSYEQYF; CDR3 DNA: TGTGCCAGCACGGGGAGGAGGAACTCCTACGAGCAGTACTTC
J gene: TRBJ2-7; D gene: TRBD2; V gene: TRBV7-9; clone size: few; CDR3 protein: CASTTQGTSDSYEQYF; CDR3 DNA: TGTGCCAGCACCACCCAAGGGACTAGCGACTCCTACGAGCAGTACTTC
J gene: TRBJ2-1; D gene: TRBD2; V gene: TRBV12-3/TRBV12-4; clone size: NA; CDR3 protein: CASSLGGRADNEQFF; CDR3 DNA: TGTGCCAGCAGTTTGGGCGGGAGGGCCGACAATGAGCAGTTCTTC
J gene: TRBJ2-7; D gene: TRBD2; V gene: TRBV3-1; clone size: many; CDR3 protein: CASSQDQRGTYEQYF; CDR3 DNA: TGTGCCAGCAGCCAAGACCAGCGGGGGACCTACGAGCAGTACTTC
J gene: TRBJ2-7; D gene: NA; V gene: TRBV18; clone size: many; CDR3 protein: CASSPPIRKAYEQYF; CDR3 DNA: TGTGCCAGCTCACCACCTATACGGAAAGCCTACGAGCAGTACTTC
J gene: TRBJ2-7; D gene: TRBD1; V gene: TRBV4-3; clone size: few; CDR3 protein: CASSRSPGQSSYEQYF; CDR3 DNA: TGCGCCAGCAGTCGGTCACCGGGACAGAGCTCCTACGAGCAGTACTTC
J gene: TRBJ1-1; D gene: TRBD1; V gene: TRBV12-3/TRBV12-4; clone size: many; CDR3 protein: CASLDRGNTEAFF; CDR3 DNA: TGTGCCAGCTTGGACAGGGGGAACACTGAAGCTTTCTTT
J gene: TRBJ2-1; D gene: NA; V gene: TRBV29-1; clone size: NA; CDR3 protein: CSVEDPKAGSYNEQFF; CDR3 DNA: TGCAGCGTTGAAGATCCCAAGGCGGGGTCCTACAATGAGCAGTTCTTC
J gene: TRBJ2-1; D gene: NA; V gene: TRBV7-3; clone size: many; CDR3 protein: CASSLNRADNEQFF; CDR3 DNA: TGTGCCAGCAGCTTAAACAGGGCTGACAATGAGCAGTTCTTC
J gene: TRBJ2-5; D gene: NA; V gene: TRBV5-1; clone size: few; CDR3 protein: CASSLLQEETQYF; CDR3 DNA: TGCGCCAGCAGCTTGTTGCAGGAGGAGACCCAGTACTTC
J gene: TRBJ1-2; D gene: NA; V gene: TRBV2; clone size: many; CDR3 protein: CASSEPGYTF; CDR3 DNA: TGTGCCAGCAGTGAACCCGGCTACACCTTC
J gene: TRBJ1-1; D gene: TRBD1; V gene: TRBV6-1; clone size: many; CDR3 protein: CASRSGGQLNTEAFF; CDR3 DNA: TGTGCCAGCAGGAGTGGGGGACAGTTGAACACTGAAGCTTTCTTT
J gene: TRBJ2-2; D gene: NA; V gene: TRBV5-8; clone size: NA; CDR3 protein: CASSNGRANTGELFF; CDR3 DNA: TGTGCCAGCAGCAACGGGCGGGCAAACACCGGGGAGCTGTTTTTT
J gene: TRBJ1-5; D gene: NA; V gene: TRBV24-1; clone size: NA; CDR3 protein: CATSDTDGYNQPQHF; CDR3 DNA: TGTGCCACCAGTGATACCGACGGTTACAATCAGCCCCAGCATTTT
J gene: TRBJ2-1; D gene: TRBD2; V gene: TRBV20-1; clone size: once; CDR3 protein: CSARDRPGLAGDHNEQFF; CDR3 DNA: TGCAGTGCTAGAGATCGACCGGGACTAGCGGGAGACCACAATGAGCAGTTCTTC
J gene: TRBJ1-2; D gene: TRBD1; V gene: TRBV5-6; clone size: many; CDR3 protein: CASSLALGQDYGYTF; CDR3 DNA: TGTGCCAGCAGCTTGGCCCTGGGACAGGACTATGGCTACACCTTC
J gene: TRBJ1-6; D gene: NA; V gene: TRBV5-6; clone size: NA; CDR3 protein: CASSPGVGGSPLHF; CDR3 DNA: TGTGCCAGCAGCCCCGGCGTCGGTGGATCACCCCTCCACTTT
J gene: TRBJ2-3; D gene: TRBD2; V gene: TRBV5-1; clone size: few; CDR3 protein: CASSLGLAIADTQYF; CDR3 DNA: TGCGCCAGCAGCTTGGGACTAGCGATAGCAGATACGCAGTATTTT
J gene: TRBJ2-5; D gene: NA; V gene: TRBV7-2; clone size: few; CDR3 protein: CASSLPIKQYF; CDR3 DNA: TGTGCCAGCAGCCTCCCCATCAAACAGTACTTC
J gene: TRBJ2-7; D gene: NA; V gene: TRBV28; clone size: many; CDR3 protein: CASSSADYEQYF; CDR3 DNA: TGTGCCAGCAGTTCGGCCGATTACGAGCAGTACTTC
J gene: TRBJ1-1; D gene: TRBD1; V gene: TRBV29-1; clone size: many; CDR3 protein: CSAYDGAGGEAFF; CDR3 DNA: TGCAGCGCCTACGACGGGGCAGGGGGCGAGGCTTTCTTT
J gene: TRBJ2-7; D gene: TRBD2; V gene: TRBV6-2/TRBV6-3; clone size: NA; CDR3 protein: CASSLVSSGRSYEQYF; CDR3 DNA: TGTGCCAGCAGCTTAGTGAGTAGCGGGCGCTCCTACGAGCAGTACTTC
J gene: TRBJ1-2; D gene: TRBD1; V gene: TRBV2; clone size: many; CDR3 protein: CASSWDRNYGYTF; CDR3 DNA: TGTGCCAGCAGTTGGGACAGGAACTATGGCTACACCTTC
J gene: TRBJ2-2; D gene: TRBD2; V gene: TRBV6-4; clone size: NA; CDR3 protein: CASSDVREGHSTGELFF; CDR3 DNA: TGTGCCAGCAGTGACGTCCGGGAGGGCCATTCCACCGGGGAGCTGTTTTTT
J gene: TRBJ1-4; D gene: NA; V gene: TRBV27; clone size: NA; CDR3 protein: CASSYTLGATNEKLFF; CDR3 DNA: TGTGCCAGCAGCTACACCTTGGGGGCAACTAATGAAAAACTGTTTTTT
J gene: TRBJ1-1; D gene: NA; V gene: TRBV2; clone size: many; CDR3 protein: CASSSTENTEAFF; CDR3 DNA: TGTGCCAGCAGTTCGACAGAGAACACTGAAGCTTTCTTT
J gene: TRBJ2-1; D gene: TRBD2; V gene: TRBV27; clone size: few; CDR3 protein: CASSRLAGAQFF; CDR3 DNA: TGTGCCAGCAGCCGCCTAGCGGGGGCGCAGTTCTTC
J gene: TRBJ2-7; D gene: TRBD1; V gene: TRBV7-2; clone size: many; CDR3 protein: CASSLELAGGVYEQYF; CDR3 DNA: TGTGCCAGCAGCTTAGAGTTGGCAGGGGGCGTCTACGAGCAGTACTTC
J gene: TRBJ1-5; D gene: TRBD1; V gene: TRBV12-3/TRBV12-4; clone size: NA; CDR3 protein: CASSAGQGFQPQHF; CDR3 DNA: TGTGCCAGCAGTGCCGGACAGGGGTTTCAGCCCCAGCATTTT
J gene: TRBJ1-4; D gene: TRBD1; V gene: TRBV9; clone size: many; CDR3 protein: CASSVDEGGGEKLFF; CDR3 DNA: TGTGCCAGCAGCGTAGACGAAGGGGGCGGTGAAAAACTGTTTTTT
J gene: TRBJ2-1; D gene: TRBD1; V gene: TRBV28; clone size: NA; CDR3 protein: CASSLWQGVVYNEQFF; CDR3 DNA: TGTGCCAGCAGTTTATGGCAGGGGGTAGTCTACAATGAGCAGTTCTTC
J gene: TRBJ2-3; D gene: NA; V gene: TRBV14; clone size: few; CDR3 protein: CASSQNRPSTDTQYF; CDR3 DNA: TGTGCCAGCAGCCAAAACCGCCCTAGCACAGATACGCAGTATTTT
J gene: TRBJ2-1; D gene: TRBD1; V gene: TRBV5-8; clone size: many; CDR3 protein: CASSFWQGASLRDNEQFF; CDR3 DNA: TGTGCCAGCAGCTTCTGGCAGGGGGCCTCATTACGAGACAATGAGCAGTTCTTC
J gene: TRBJ2-5; D gene: NA; V gene: TRBV4-3; clone size: few; CDR3 protein: CASSQDWVYAETQYF; CDR3 DNA: TGCGCCAGCAGCCAAGACTGGGTCTACGCAGAGACCCAGTACTTC
J gene: TRBJ1-3; D gene: NA; V gene: TRBV11-1; clone size: NA; CDR3 protein: CASSLVTGAREVGNTIYF; CDR3 DNA: TGTGCCAGCAGCTTAGTTACCGGGGCCAGGGAAGTAGGAAACACCATATATTTT
J gene: TRBJ2-3; D gene: TRBD2; V gene: TRBV10-3; clone size: few; CDR3 protein: CATELLRTVGLRTDTQYF; CDR3 DNA: TGTGCCACCGAGCTGCTGAGGACCGTGGGACTACGCACAGATACGCAGTATTTT
J gene: TRBJ1-1; D gene: NA; V gene: TRBV29-1; clone size: NA; CDR3 protein: CSVDDPLDTEAFF; CDR3 DNA: TGCAGCGTTGATGACCCACTGGACACTGAAGCTTTCTTT
J gene: TRBJ2-1; D gene: TRBD2; V gene: TRBV7-6; clone size: NA; CDR3 protein: CASSLELLAGGVNEQFF; CDR3 DNA: TGTGCCAGCAGCTTGGAACTACTAGCGGGAGGTGTCAATGAGCAGTTCTTC
J gene: TRBJ2-1; D gene: NA; V gene: TRBV9; clone size: NA; CDR3 protein: CASSTGGDSYNEQFF; CDR3 DNA: TGTGCCAGCAGCACAGGGGGGGACTCCTACAATGAGCAGTTCTTC
J gene: TRBJ2-3; D gene: NA; V gene: TRBV24-1; clone size: many; CDR3 protein: CATSVRGARSTDTQYF; CDR3 DNA: TGTGCCACCAGTGTTCGGGGGGCGAGGAGCACAGATACGCAGTATTTT
J gene: TRBJ1-2; D gene: NA; V gene: TRBV27; clone size: many; CDR3 protein: CASSSTTGSNYGYTF; CDR3 DNA: TGTGCCAGCAGTTCCACCACAGGTTCCAACTATGGCTACACCTTC